This is a list of T cell receptor beta chains from one sample in a study of patients and donors after allogeneic stem cell transplantation. TCRdb ran MiXCR on the RT-PCR reads and lists one entry per CDR3 protein. The sample includes about 57,000 distinct CDR3 sequences, 13% of them seen just once. Sequencing used blood, either unsorted or a sorted T cell fraction (not recorded which). The receptor set was obtained from a human donor who was either an allogeneic HSCT recipient or a stem cell or donor lymphocyte infusion donor (not recorded which). It is not recorded whose cells these are; they may come from a transplant donor. Each CDR3 is given with its conserved first and last residue. The order of the fields is V gene, CDR3 length, J gene, clone size, D gene, CDR3 protein, CDR3 DNA. D genes are given only for firm matches. Clone size is given for some rows only: seen once, a few or many times, or a class if the clone is expanded.

TRBV5-6	15	TRBJ2-5	many	TRBD1	CASSLTGADFETQYF	TGTGCCAGCAGCTTGACAGGGGCCGACTTTGAGACCCAGTACTTC
TRBV9	15	TRBJ2-2	NA	TRBD2	CASSPGLAGVEELFF	TGTGCCAGCAGCCCGGGACTAGCGGGAGTAGAGGAGCTGTTTTTT
TRBV12-3/TRBV12-4	12	TRBJ1-1	many	NA	CASSLTPTEAFF	TGTGCCAGCAGTTTAACCCCCACTGAAGCTTTCTTT
TRBV3-1	18	TRBJ2-2	few	TRBD2	CASSQLPPTSADTGELFF	TGTGCCAGCAGCCAACTTCCACCCACTAGCGCCGACACCGGGGAGCTGTTTTTT
TRBV12-3/TRBV12-4	13	TRBJ1-4	many	NA	CASKEGSWEKLFF	TGTGCCAGCAAAGAGGGTAGTTGGGAAAAACTGTTTTTT
TRBV9	14	TRBJ2-7	few	NA	CASSPTEGRDEQYF	TGTGCCAGCAGTCCCACGGAGGGGCGGGACGAGCAGTACTTC
TRBV5-4	16	TRBJ2-2	few	NA	CASSLLRGANTGELFF	TGTGCCAGCAGCTTGCTCCGGGGAGCGAACACCGGGGAGCTGTTTTTT
TRBV4-1	16	TRBJ2-1	NA	TRBD2	CASSQDGGGPYNEQFF	TGCGCCAGCAGCCAAGACGGGGGGGGCCCCTACAATGAGCAGTTCTTC
TRBV24-1	16	TRBJ2-1	NA	TRBD2	CATSDTPGGAYNEQFF	TGTGCCACCAGTGATACTCCGGGAGGGGCCTACAATGAGCAGTTCTTC
TRBV20-1	13	TRBJ1-2	NA	NA	CSAREQTNYGYTF	TGCAGTGCTAGAGAACAGACTAACTATGGCTACACCTTC
TRBV14	15	TRBJ1-2	NA	NA	CASSQDQGDISGYTF	TGTGCCAGCAGCCAAGATCAAGGGGATATTAGTGGCTACACCTTC
TRBV20-1	14	TRBJ2-7	NA	TRBD2	CSARRAGMVDEQYF	TGCAGTGCTAGAAGAGCGGGAATGGTCGACGAGCAGTACTTC
TRBV12-3/TRBV12-4	17	TRBJ2-6	NA	NA	CASSHGWQTNTLNVLTF	TGTGCCAGCAGCCATGGGTGGCAGACGAATACATTGAACGTCCTGACTTTC
TRBV12-3/TRBV12-4	12	TRBJ1-5	NA	NA	CASSFSDQPQHF	TGTGCCAGCAGTTTTTCCGATCAGCCCCAGCATTTT
TRBV20-1	23	TRBJ2-1	many	TRBD1	CSARDPDRGFLGGRKGSYNEQFF	TGCAGTGCTAGAGATCCCGACAGGGGGTTCCTTGGAGGGAGGAAGGGCTCCTACAATGAGCAGTTCTTC
TRBV25-1	19	TRBJ2-5	once	NA	CASSDNSSRQILLQETQYF	TGTGCCAGCAGTGACAATTCCAGCCGACAGATCTTACTACAAGAGACCCAGTACTTC
TRBV5-6	14	TRBJ2-1	few	NA	CASSLAAGGYEQFF	TGTGCCAGCAGCTTGGCTGCTGGGGGGTATGAGCAGTTCTTC
TRBV25-1	20	TRBJ2-6	NA	NA	CASSELVVLTANSGANVLTF	TGTGCCAGCAGTGAATTGGTCGTTTTGACAGCGAACTCTGGGGCCAACGTCCTGACTTTC
TRBV12-3/TRBV12-4	14	TRBJ1-3	many	NA	CASSSPGLGNTIYF	TGTGCCAGCAGTTCCCCCGGACTCGGAAACACCATATATTTT
TRBV7-6	16	TRBJ2-1	few	TRBD1	CASSLGDRDPYNEQFF	TGTGCCAGCAGCTTAGGGGACAGGGATCCCTACAATGAGCAGTTCTTC
TRBV20-1	14	TRBJ2-1	NA	NA	CSAKWAGSYNEQFF	TGCAGTGCGAAATGGGCGGGATCTTACAATGAGCAGTTCTTC
TRBV12-3/TRBV12-4	16	TRBJ2-2	few	NA	CASSFLGAYRAGELFF	TGTGCCAGCAGTTTTCTTGGAGCGTATAGAGCCGGGGAGCTGTTTTTT
TRBV5-4	14	TRBJ1-1	many	TRBD1	CASSFRDRNTEAFF	TGTGCCAGCAGCTTCCGGGACAGGAACACTGAAGCTTTCTTT
TRBV7-2	12	TRBJ2-1	many	NA	CASSIRVNEQFF	TGTGCCAGCAGCATTAGGGTAAATGAGCAGTTCTTC
TRBV20-1	15	TRBJ2-3	many	TRBD1	CSARGQGLSTDTQYF	TGCAGTGCTCGTGGACAGGGATTGTCCACAGATACGCAGTATTTT
TRBV27	13	TRBJ2-4	NA	NA	CASSSIDGDIQYF	TGTGCCAGCAGTTCTATCGACGGGGACATTCAGTACTTC
TRBV5-6	13	TRBJ2-1	NA	NA	CASSSEAGHEQFF	TGTGCCAGCAGCTCCGAAGCGGGCCATGAGCAGTTCTTC
TRBV15	14	TRBJ2-2	NA	NA	CATSSEGDTGELFF	TGTGCCACCAGCAGCGAAGGGGACACCGGGGAGCTGTTTTTT
TRBV10-3	14	TRBJ1-1	many	NA	CATDGETGDTEAFF	TGTGCCACCGACGGGGAGACAGGCGACACTGAAGCTTTCTTT
TRBV19	16	TRBJ2-3	few	TRBD2	CASSRPSWEGTDTQYF	TGTGCCAGTAGTCGTCCTAGCTGGGAGGGAACAGATACGCAGTATTTT
TRBV24-1	15	TRBJ2-1	NA	TRBD2	CATSDVAGNYNEQFF	TGTGCCACCAGTGACGTAGCGGGGAACTACAATGAGCAGTTCTTC
TRBV3-1	14	TRBJ2-5	NA	NA	CASSQDMRAETQYF	TGTGCCAGCAGCCAAGATATGAGGGCGGAGACCCAGTACTTC
TRBV2	18	TRBJ2-1	few	TRBD2	CASSEKSLAGLSYNEQFF	TGTGCCAGCAGTGAAAAGTCTCTAGCGGGCCTTTCCTACAATGAGCAGTTCTTC
TRBV18	15	TRBJ1-1	NA	NA	CASSPRTALNTEAFF	TGTGCCAGCTCACCCAGGACGGCTCTGAACACTGAAGCTTTCTTT
TRBV9	14	TRBJ2-5	NA	TRBD2	CASSGVPTLDTQYF	TGTGCCAGTAGCGGGGTCCCGACGCTAGATACCCAGTACTTC
TRBV15	16	TRBJ2-7	NA	NA	CATSRDLRGLSYEQYF	TGTGCCACCAGCAGAGATTTACGGGGGCTCTCCTACGAGCAGTACTTC
TRBV5-1	17	TRBJ1-3	few	NA	CASSLRQVPSSGNTIYF	TGCGCCAGCAGCTTAAGACAGGTGCCGAGCTCTGGAAACACCATATATTTT
TRBV6-6	13	TRBJ2-7	NA	NA	CASSYSGSYEQYF	TGTGCCAGCAGTTACTCGGGGAGCTACGAGCAGTACTTC
TRBV25-1	11	TRBJ2-1	many	NA	CASSDGNEQFF	TGTGCCAGCAGTGATGGGAATGAGCAGTTCTTC
TRBV6-5	19	TRBJ2-6	many	NA	CASSELPPWEWSGANVLTF	TGTGCCAGCAGCGAATTACCGCCCTGGGAGTGGTCTGGGGCCAACGTCCTGACTTTC
TRBV10-1	16	TRBJ2-1	NA	NA	CASSDVGASAYNEQFF	TGCGCCAGCAGTGACGTGGGGGCTAGCGCTTACAATGAGCAGTTCTTC
TRBV6-6	15	TRBJ2-5	NA	NA	CASSPTGTYQETQYF	TGTGCCAGCAGTCCTACGGGGACCTACCAAGAGACCCAGTACTTC
TRBV2	16	TRBJ2-2	NA	TRBD1	CASRPGTGGANGELFF	TGTGCCAGCAGGCCCGGGACAGGGGGCGCTAATGGGGAGCTGTTTTTT